The 15 T cell receptor beta chains below come from one sample, sequenced in a study of blood T cell repertoires in COVID-19. Produced via immunoSEQ multiplex PCR; TCRdb's table is partial and in-frame only. The sample lists roughly 200,000 clones, 82% occurring once. Material for sequencing was peripheral blood. These receptors were collected from a woman aged 80 or over with COVID-19, enrolled during active disease.

The rearrangement joins TRBV4-2 to TRBJ1-2, with a tentative D call TRBD1 (6 bases). Germline lookup yields CDR1 LGHNA and CDR2 YNFKEQ. This CDR3 contains 16 residues. Trimming took off 7 bases at V and 4 bases at J, with 22 bases between the two ends. CDR3 amino acids: CASTPLSGRGTYGYTF. Written as DNA, the CDR3 is TGTGCCAGCACCCCACTCTCTGGGAGGGGGACCTATGGCTACACCTTC.

V and J are TRBV5-4 and TRBJ1-2, with TRBD1 identical over 8 bases. V dropped 2 bases and J dropped 4; count of bases not matched to a gene: 7. The CDR3 sequence is 15 residues long. The V gene's germline CDR1 is SGHNT and CDR2 YYREEE (reference sequence). Here the CDR3 reads CASSFGTGFSYGYTF. The CDR3 region has the DNA TGTGCCAGCAGCTTTGGGACAGGATTTAGCTATGGCTACACCTTC. Combining the CDR3 with reference TRBV5-4 and TRBJ1-2 gives the whole variable domain ETGVTQSPTHLIKTRGQQVTLRCSSQSGHNTVSWYQQALGQGPQFIFQYYREEENGRGNFPPRFSGLQFPNYSSELNVNALELDDSALYLCASSFGTGFSYGYTFGSGTRLTVV.

This clone was recorded many times. The J gene is TRBJ2-7, the V gene TRBV6-5; D possibly corresponds to TRBD2 (5 bases). The ends were cut back, 8 bases at V and 3 bases at J, with 8 bases in the middle. CDR1 MNHEY and CDR2 SVGAGI come from the germline V gene. This CDR3 is 11 amino acids long. CDR3 nucleotide sequence: TGTGCCAGCGTACGGGGCTACGAGCAGTACTTC. Protein: CASVRGYEQYF.

This clone was seen many times. This chain connects TRBV7-2 to TRBJ2-2, with D possibly matching TRBD2 (6 bases). Deletions cut 5 bases from V and 0 bases from J, with 13 bases between. Germline-derived CDR1 and CDR2 are SGHTA and FQGNSA. The CDR3 length is 16 residues. The CDR3, as DNA: TGTGCCAGCAGCAAGGACTACCCTACGAACACCGGGGAGCTGTTTTTT. It is translated as CASSKDYPTNTGELFF.

This clone was seen just once. The chain employs TRBV13 and TRBJ1-4; 8 bases are a match to TRBD1. The germline CDR1 and CDR2 sequences are PRHDT and FYEKMQ (reference sequence). The V gene end was trimmed by 3 bases and the J gene end by 8 bases; junction bases not matched to a gene: 5. The CDR3 sequence is 14 residues long. Here the CDR3 DNA reads TGTGCCAGCAGCTTCAGGGGGCTGGGGGAAAAACTGTTTTTT. This codes for CASSFRGLGEKLFF.

This clone was seen more than once but under ten times. The chain combines TRBV20-1 with TRBJ1-1; D is unclear. Germline CDR1 reads DFQATT; CDR2 reads SNEGSKA (reference sequence). The V gene lost 3 bases and the J gene lost 0 bases, with 5 bases spanning the gap. The CDR3 runs 12 residues. The CDR3 loop is CSASQVNTEAFF. The DNA for the CDR3 is TGCAGTGCTAGTCAGGTGAACACTGAAGCTTTCTTT.

The chain recombines TRBV2 with TRBJ2-2; 11 bases are shared with TRBD2. The CDR3 covers 15 residues. The V segment lost 5 bases and the J segment 6 bases; nucleotides outside the gene matches: 5. CDR1 and CDR2 from the germline V gene are SNHLY and FYNNEI. The CDR3 is CASSYSGGAPGELFF. The CDR3 nucleotides read TGTGCCAGCAGTTATAGCGGGGGGGCCCCCGGGGAGCTGTTTTTT. Full variable domain (remainder filled in from reference TRBV2 and TRBJ2-2): EPEVTQTPSHQVTQMGQEVILRCVPISNHLYFYWYRQILGQKVEFLVSFYNNEISEKSEIFDDQFSVERPDGSNFTLKIRSTKLEDSAMYFCASSYSGGAPGELFFGEGSRLTVL.

The V call is TRBV7-8, the J call TRBJ2-3; 8 nucleotides align to TRBD2. The germline V gene encodes CDR1 SGHVS and CDR2 FQNEAQ. Germline trimming cut 7 bases from V and 2 bases from J; bases unmatched to any gene: 11. The CDR3 is made up of 16 amino acids. CDR3 sequence: CASTPQSGRHTDTQYF. The CDR3 bases are TGTGCCAGCACCCCGCAGAGCGGGAGACACACAGATACGCAGTATTTT.

The chain recombines TRBV13 with TRBJ1-1; D is unclear. The CDR3 totals 15 residues. Germline V gene lookup returns CDR1 PRHDT and CDR2 FYEKMQ (reference sequence). With 0 bases removed from V and 5 bases from J, the gap between germline ends came to 13 bases. The DNA of the CDR3 is TGTGCCAGCAGCTTAGGCCCCTCCGGGTGGACTGAAGCTTTCTTT. It translates to CASSLGPSGWTEAFF.

This clone appeared once. The rearrangement links TRBV6-1 to TRBJ2-1; D unclear. Germline V gene data show CDR1 as MNHNS and CDR2 as SASEGT. The CDR3 is 15 residues long. V shed 2 bases and J shed 0 bases, with 8 bases lying between them. The DNA of the CDR3 is TGTGCCAGCAGTGAATTGAGGAGCTCCTACAATGAGCAGTTCTTC. This sequence encodes CASSELRSSYNEQFF.

The V call is TRBV7-8, the J call TRBJ2-5, with TRBD1 as a possible D gene (6 bases). Germline loops: CDR1 SGHVS, CDR2 FQNEAQ. CDR3 length equals 14 residues. V was pared by 5 bases and J by 1 base, with 11 bases between. The CDR3 nucleotides read TGTGCCAGCAGCCCCAGGGGAGCCCAAGAGACCCAGTACTTC. This codes for CASSPRGAQETQYF.

The chain has TRBV3-1 (or the pseudogene TRBV3-2) and TRBJ1-5, with 11 bases that match TRBD1. V was clipped by 1 base and J by 6 bases; unmatched bases: 8. The germline V gene has CDR1 LGHDT and CDR2 YNNKEL (reference sequence). The CDR3 spans 17 residues. The CDR3 here is CASSQALGDRGSQPQHF. As DNA, the CDR3 is TGTGCCAGCAGCCAAGCCCTTGGGGACAGGGGGAGTCAGCCCCAGCATTTT.

The chain uses TRBV9 and TRBJ2-1, with 9 bases matching TRBD2. V was pared by 0 bases and J by 10 bases, with 8 bases of the junction left unmatched. CDR3 length equals 15 residues. CDR1 is SGDLS, CDR2 YYNGEE, per germline. The CDR3 sequence: CASSVVGTSYDEQFF. DNA for the CDR3: TGTGCCAGCAGCGTAGTTGGGACTAGCTATGACGAGCAGTTCTTC.

In this sample, this clone turned up once. J is TRBJ1-2 and V is TRBV10-2, with 7 nucleotides matching TRBD1. J lost 0 bases, V lost 7 bases, and 5 bases had no gene match. This CDR3 contains 14 residues. CDR1 WSHSY and CDR2 SAAADI come from the germline V gene. The CDR3 region has the DNA TGCGCCAGCACCACGACAGGGACTAACTATGGCTACACCTTC. As protein: CASTTTGTNYGYTF.

The V call is TRBV5-4, the J call TRBJ1-1; a possible D gene is TRBD1 (6 bases). This CDR3 contains 16 residues. V was clipped by 0 bases and J by 1 base, with 13 bases between them. Germline V lookup: CDR1 SGHNT, CDR2 YYREEE (reference sequence). The CDR3 DNA sequence: TGTGCCAGCAGCTTGGACAGGGAAATATCGAACACTGAAGCTTTCTTT. Amino acids: CASSLDREISNTEAFF.